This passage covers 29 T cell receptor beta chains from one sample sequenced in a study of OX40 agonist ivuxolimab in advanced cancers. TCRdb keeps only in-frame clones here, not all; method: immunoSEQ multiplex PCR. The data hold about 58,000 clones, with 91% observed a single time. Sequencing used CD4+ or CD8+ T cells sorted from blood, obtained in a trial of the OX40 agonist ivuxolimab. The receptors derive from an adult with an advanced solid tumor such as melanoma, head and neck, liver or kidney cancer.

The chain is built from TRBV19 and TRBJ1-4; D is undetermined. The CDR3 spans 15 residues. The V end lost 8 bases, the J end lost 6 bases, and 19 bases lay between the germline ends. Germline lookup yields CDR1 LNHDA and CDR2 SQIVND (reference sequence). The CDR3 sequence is CASPTRGHRHEKLFF. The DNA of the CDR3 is TGTGCCAGTCCCACCCGTGGGCACAGACATGAAAAACTGTTTTTT.

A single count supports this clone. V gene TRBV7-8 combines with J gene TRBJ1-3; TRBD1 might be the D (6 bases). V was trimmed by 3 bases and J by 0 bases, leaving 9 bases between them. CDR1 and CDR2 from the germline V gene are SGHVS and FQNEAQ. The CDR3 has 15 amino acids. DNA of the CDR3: TGTGCCAGCAGCTTTGGACAGAGCTCTGGAAACACCATATATTTT. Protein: CASSFGQSSGNTIYF.

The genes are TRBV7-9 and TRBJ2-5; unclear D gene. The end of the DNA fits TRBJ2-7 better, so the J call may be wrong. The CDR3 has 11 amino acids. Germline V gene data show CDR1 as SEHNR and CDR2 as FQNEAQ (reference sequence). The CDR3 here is CASSLVHEQYF. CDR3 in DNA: TGTGCCAGCAGCTTAGTACACGAGCAGTACTTC.

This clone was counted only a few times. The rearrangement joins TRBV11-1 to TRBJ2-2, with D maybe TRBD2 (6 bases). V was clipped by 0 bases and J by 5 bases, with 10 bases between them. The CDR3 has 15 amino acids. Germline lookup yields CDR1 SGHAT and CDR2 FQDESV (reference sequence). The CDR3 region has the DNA TGTGCCAGCAGCTTAGCCGGGAGAGGTACCGGGGAGCTGTTTTTT. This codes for CASSLAGRGTGELFF.

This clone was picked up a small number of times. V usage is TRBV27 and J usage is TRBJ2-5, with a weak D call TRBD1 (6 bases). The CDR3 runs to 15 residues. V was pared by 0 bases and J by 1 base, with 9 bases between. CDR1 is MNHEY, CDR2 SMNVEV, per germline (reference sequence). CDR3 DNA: TGTGCCAGCAGTTTATCGGACAGCCTCCAAGAGACCCAGTACTTC. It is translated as CASSLSDSLQETQYF.

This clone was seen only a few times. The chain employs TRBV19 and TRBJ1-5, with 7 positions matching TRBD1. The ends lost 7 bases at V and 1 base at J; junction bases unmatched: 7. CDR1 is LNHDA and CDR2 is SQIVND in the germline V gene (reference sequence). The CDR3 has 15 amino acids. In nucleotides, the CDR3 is TGTGCCAGTACCAATCCGGGACAGAGCAATCAGCCCCAGCATTTT. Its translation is CASTNPGQSNQPQHF.

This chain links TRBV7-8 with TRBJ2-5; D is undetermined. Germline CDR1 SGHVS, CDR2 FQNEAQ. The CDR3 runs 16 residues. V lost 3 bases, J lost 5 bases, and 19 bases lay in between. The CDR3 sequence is CASSFEDVPIQETQYF. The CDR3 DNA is TGTGCCAGCAGCTTTGAGGACGTGCCAATACAGGAGACCCAGTACTTC.

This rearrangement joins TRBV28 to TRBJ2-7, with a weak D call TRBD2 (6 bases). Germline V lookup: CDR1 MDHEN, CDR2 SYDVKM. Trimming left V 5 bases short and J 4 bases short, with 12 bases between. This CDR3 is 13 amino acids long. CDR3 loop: CASSGRAGYEQYF. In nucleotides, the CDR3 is TGTGCCAGCAGTGGCCGGGCGGGATACGAGCAGTACTTC.

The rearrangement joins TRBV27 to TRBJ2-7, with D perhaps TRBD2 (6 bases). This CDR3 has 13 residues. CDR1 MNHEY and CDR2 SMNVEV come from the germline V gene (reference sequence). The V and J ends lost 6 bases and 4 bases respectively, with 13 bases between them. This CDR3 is CASSRGLQYEQYF. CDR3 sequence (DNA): TGTGCCAGCAGCCGGGGACTCCAGTACGAGCAGTACTTC.

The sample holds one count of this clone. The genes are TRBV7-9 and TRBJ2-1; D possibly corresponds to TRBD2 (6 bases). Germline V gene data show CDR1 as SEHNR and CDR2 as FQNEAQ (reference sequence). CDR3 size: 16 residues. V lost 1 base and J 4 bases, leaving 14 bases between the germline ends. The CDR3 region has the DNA TGTGCCAGCAGCTTAGACTTGGGACTCTCATACAATGAGCAGTTCTTC. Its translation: CASSLDLGLSYNEQFF.

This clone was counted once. The CDR3 sequence is CASSTGFDRGKPQHF. The CDR3 nucleotides are TGTGCCAGCAGTACGGGGTTTGACAGGGGGAAGCCCCAGCATTTT. This chain uses TRBV28 with TRBJ1-5, with 9 bases fitting TRBD1. V trimming: 5 bases; J trimming: 8 bases; junction bases outside the gene matches: 10. Germline V gene sequence: CDR1 MDHEN, CDR2 SYDVKM. The CDR3 covers 15 residues.

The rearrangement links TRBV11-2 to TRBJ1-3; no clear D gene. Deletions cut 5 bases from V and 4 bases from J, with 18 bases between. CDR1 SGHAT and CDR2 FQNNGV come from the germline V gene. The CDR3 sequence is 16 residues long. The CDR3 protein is CASSSPDWASGNTIYF. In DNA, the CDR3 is TGTGCCAGCAGCAGCCCCGATTGGGCGTCCGGAAACACCATATATTTT.

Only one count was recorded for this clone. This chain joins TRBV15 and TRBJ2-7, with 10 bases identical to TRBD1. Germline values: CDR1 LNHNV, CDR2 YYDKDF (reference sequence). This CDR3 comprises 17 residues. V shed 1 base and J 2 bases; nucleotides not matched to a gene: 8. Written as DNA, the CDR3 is TGTGCCACCAGCAGAGGTGGAACGGACAGGGGGACCTACGAGCAGTACTTC. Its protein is CATSRGGTDRGTYEQYF.

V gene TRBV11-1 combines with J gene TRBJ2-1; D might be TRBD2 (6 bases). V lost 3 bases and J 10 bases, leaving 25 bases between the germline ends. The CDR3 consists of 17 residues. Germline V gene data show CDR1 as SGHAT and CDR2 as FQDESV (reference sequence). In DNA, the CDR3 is TGTGCCAGCAGCTTCTCACCCCCTGGGACTCATACAGCCGAGCAGTTCTTC. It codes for CASSFSPPGTHTAEQFF. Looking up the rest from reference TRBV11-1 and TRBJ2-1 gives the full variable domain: EAEVAQSPRYKITEKSQAVAFWCDPISGHATLYWYRQILGQGPELLVQFQDESVVDDSQLPKDRFSAERLKGVDSTLKIQPAELGDSAMYLCASSFSPPGTHTAEQFFGPGTRLTVL.

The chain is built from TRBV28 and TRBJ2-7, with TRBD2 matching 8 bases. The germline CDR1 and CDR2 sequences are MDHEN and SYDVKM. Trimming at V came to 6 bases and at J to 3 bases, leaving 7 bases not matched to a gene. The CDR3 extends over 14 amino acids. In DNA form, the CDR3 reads TGTGCCAGCAGCCCGGGGACTAGAGACTACGAGCAGTACTTC. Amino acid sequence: CASSPGTRDYEQYF.

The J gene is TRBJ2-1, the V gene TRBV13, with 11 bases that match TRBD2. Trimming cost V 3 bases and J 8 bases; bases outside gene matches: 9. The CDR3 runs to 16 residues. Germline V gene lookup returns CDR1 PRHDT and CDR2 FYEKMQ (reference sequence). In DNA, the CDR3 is TGTGCCAGCAGCTTTGGTGCTAGCGGGAGGTTGCATGAGCAGTTCTTC. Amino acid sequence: CASSFGASGRLHEQFF.

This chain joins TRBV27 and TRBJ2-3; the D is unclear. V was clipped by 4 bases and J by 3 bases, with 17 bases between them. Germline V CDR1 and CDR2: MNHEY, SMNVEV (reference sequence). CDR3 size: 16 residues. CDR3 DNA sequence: TGTGCCAGCAGTTCCCCCTCGGGTCGGTCTACAGATACGCAGTATTTT. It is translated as CASSSPSGRSTDTQYF.

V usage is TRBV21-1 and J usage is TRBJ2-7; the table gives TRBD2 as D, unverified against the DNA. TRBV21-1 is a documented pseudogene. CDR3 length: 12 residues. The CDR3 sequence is CASRGLANEQYF. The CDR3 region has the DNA TGTGCCAGCAGGGGACTAGCGAACGAGCAGTACTTC.

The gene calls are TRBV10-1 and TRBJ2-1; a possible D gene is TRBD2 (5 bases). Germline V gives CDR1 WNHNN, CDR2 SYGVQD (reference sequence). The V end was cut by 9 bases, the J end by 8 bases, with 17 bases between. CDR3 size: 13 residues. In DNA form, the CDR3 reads TGCGCCAGGTCGGACTCACCACACGATGAGCAGTTCTTC. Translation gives CARSDSPHDEQFF.

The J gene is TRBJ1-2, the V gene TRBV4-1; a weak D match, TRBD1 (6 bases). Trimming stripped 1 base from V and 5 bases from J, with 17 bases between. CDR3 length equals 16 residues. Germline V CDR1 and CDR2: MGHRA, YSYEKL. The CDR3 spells CASSQVEGVLNYGYTF. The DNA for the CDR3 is TGCGCCAGCAGCCAAGTCGAGGGGGTCCTAAATTATGGCTACACCTTC.

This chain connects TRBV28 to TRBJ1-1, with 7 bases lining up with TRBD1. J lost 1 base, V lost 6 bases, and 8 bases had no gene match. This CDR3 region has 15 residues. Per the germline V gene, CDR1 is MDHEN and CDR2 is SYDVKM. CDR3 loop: CASSGTENPNTEAFF. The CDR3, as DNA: TGTGCCAGCAGCGGGACAGAGAATCCGAACACTGAAGCTTTCTTT.

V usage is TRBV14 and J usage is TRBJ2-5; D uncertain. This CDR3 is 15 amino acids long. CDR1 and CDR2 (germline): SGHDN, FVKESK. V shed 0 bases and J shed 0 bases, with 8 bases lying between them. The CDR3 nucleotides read TGTGCCAGCAGCCAAGACTTTCAGTACCAAGAGACCCAGTACTTC. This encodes CASSQDFQYQETQYF.

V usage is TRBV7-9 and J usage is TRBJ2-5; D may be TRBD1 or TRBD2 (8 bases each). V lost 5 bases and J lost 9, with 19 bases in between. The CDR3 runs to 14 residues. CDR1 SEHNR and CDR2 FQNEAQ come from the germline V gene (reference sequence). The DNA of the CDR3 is TGTGCCAGCAGCATGAGGACAGGGCGGGAGGCCCAGTACTTC. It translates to CASSMRTGREAQYF.

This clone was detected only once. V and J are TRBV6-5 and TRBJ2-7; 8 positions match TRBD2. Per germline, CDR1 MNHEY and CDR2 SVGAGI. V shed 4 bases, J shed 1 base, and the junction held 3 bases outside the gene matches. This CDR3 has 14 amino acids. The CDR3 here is CASSWRGESYEQYF. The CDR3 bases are TGTGCCAGCAGTTGGCGGGGGGAGTCCTACGAGCAGTACTTC.

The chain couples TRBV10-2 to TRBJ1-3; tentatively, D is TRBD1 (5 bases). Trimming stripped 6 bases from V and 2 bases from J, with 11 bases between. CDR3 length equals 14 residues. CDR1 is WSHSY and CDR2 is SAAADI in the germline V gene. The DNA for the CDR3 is TGCGCCAGCAGCGAGGGGTTTGCTGGAAACACCATATATTTT. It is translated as CASSEGFAGNTIYF.

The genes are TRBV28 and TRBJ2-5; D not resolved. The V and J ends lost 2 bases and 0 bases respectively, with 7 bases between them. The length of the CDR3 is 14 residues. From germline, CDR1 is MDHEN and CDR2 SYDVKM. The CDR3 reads CASSLRRNQETQYF. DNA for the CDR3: TGTGCCAGCAGTTTACGGCGGAACCAAGAGACCCAGTACTTC.

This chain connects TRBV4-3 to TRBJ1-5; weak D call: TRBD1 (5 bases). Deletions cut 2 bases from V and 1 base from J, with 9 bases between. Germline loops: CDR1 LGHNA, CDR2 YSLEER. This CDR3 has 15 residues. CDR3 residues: CASSQYRDSNQPQHF. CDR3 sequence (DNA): TGCGCCAGCAGCCAATACCGGGACAGCAATCAGCCCCAGCATTTT.

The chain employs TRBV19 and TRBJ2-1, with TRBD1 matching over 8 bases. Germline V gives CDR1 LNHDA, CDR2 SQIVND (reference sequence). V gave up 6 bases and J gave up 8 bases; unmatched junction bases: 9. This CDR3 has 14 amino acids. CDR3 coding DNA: TGTGCCAGTAGCCCGACAGGGGTAGGCGATGAGCAGTTCTTC. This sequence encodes CASSPTGVGDEQFF.

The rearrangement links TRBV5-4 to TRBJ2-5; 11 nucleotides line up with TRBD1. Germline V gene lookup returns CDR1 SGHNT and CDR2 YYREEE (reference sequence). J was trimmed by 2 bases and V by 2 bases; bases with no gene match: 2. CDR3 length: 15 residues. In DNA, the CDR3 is TGTGCCAGCAGCTTAGGGGACAGGGGGCAAGAGACCCAGTACTTC. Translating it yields CASSLGDRGQETQYF.